These T cell receptor beta chains were read from a single sample in a study of T cells in Graves' hyperthyroidism and ophthalmopathy. One entry per CDR3 protein results from TCRdb running MiXCR on the multiplex PCR reads. The data show over 700,000 distinct CDR3 sequences, with around 38% seen just once and 8.9% held by the top ten. Sequenced input: blood. These receptors were obtained from a man between 18 and 29 years old with Graves' hyperthyroidism. Each CDR3 is given with its conserved first and last residue. The D gene is left open where the match is weak. The listing skips clone size in some rows; elsewhere it reads once, few, many or a size class.

d_call: -
clone_size: many
j_call: TRBJ2-5
v_call: TRBV9
cdr3_aa: CASSARGTAQETQYF
cdr3_nt: TGTGCCAGCAGCGCTCGCGGGACGGCCCAAGAGACCCAGTACTTC

d_call: -
clone_size: once
j_call: TRBJ2-5
v_call: TRBV6-1
cdr3_aa: CAIRGEETQYF
cdr3_nt: TGTGCCATCAGGGGAGAAGAGACCCAGTACTTC

d_call: TRBD1
clone_size: few
j_call: TRBJ1-1
v_call: TRBV14
cdr3_aa: CASSQATGRLTEAFF
cdr3_nt: TGTGCCAGCAGCCAAGCGACAGGGAGGCTAACTGAAGCTTTCTTT

d_call: TRBD1
clone_size: many
j_call: TRBJ2-5
v_call: TRBV25-1
cdr3_aa: CASSEARQGTRETQYF
cdr3_nt: TGTGCCAGCAGTGAAGCTCGACAGGGAACGAGAGAGACCCAGTACTTC

d_call: -
clone_size: few
j_call: TRBJ1-6
v_call: TRBV6-6
cdr3_aa: CASSYEVNSPLHF
cdr3_nt: TGTGCCAGCAGTTACGAGGTTAATTCACCCCTCCACTTT

d_call: -
clone_size: -
j_call: TRBJ2-5
v_call: TRBV19
cdr3_aa: CASSIQGQQETQYF
cdr3_nt: TGTGCCAGTAGTATCCAGGGACAACAAGAGACCCAGTACTTC

d_call: -
clone_size: many
j_call: TRBJ2-7
v_call: TRBV10-1
cdr3_aa: CASSESSNSYEQYF
cdr3_nt: TGCGCCAGCAGTGAGTCAAGTAACTCGTACGAGCAGTACTTC

d_call: -
clone_size: few
j_call: TRBJ2-5
v_call: TRBV7-9
cdr3_aa: CASRERGADETQYF
cdr3_nt: TGTGCCAGCCGGGAGAGGGGGGCCGACGAGACCCAGTACTTC

d_call: -
clone_size: few
j_call: TRBJ1-3
v_call: TRBV7-6
cdr3_aa: CASSPVPQGSNTIYF
cdr3_nt: TGTGCCAGCAGCCCGGTGCCACAGGGTAGCAACACCATATATTTT

d_call: -
clone_size: few
j_call: TRBJ1-5
v_call: TRBV5-8
cdr3_aa: CASKEVYSNQPQHF
cdr3_nt: TGTGCCAGCAAGGAGGTCTATAGCAATCAGCCCCAGCATTTT

d_call: -
clone_size: once
j_call: TRBJ1-2
v_call: TRBV29-1
cdr3_aa: CSVEDREFYGYTF
cdr3_nt: TGCAGCGTTGAAGATAGGGAGTTCTATGGCTACACCTTC

d_call: -
clone_size: many
j_call: TRBJ1-5
v_call: TRBV12-3/TRBV12-4
cdr3_aa: CASSLRGAQPQHF
cdr3_nt: TGCGCCAGCAGCTTGCGGGGGGCTCAGCCCCAGCATTTT

d_call: -
clone_size: -
j_call: TRBJ1-4
v_call: TRBV28
cdr3_aa: CASSFWQGGEKLFF
cdr3_nt: TGTGCCAGCAGTTTTTGGCAGGGCGGAGAAAAACTGTTTTTT

d_call: TRBD2
clone_size: few
j_call: TRBJ2-2
v_call: TRBV5-1
cdr3_aa: CASSPTTSGNTGELFF
cdr3_nt: TGCGCCAGCAGCCCCACGACTAGCGGGAACACCGGGGAGCTGTTTTTT

d_call: TRBD2
clone_size: many
j_call: TRBJ2-7
v_call: TRBV10-3
cdr3_aa: CATHTSASGSYEQYF
cdr3_nt: TGTGCCACACATACGTCTGCTAGCGGTTCCTACGAGCAGTACTTC

d_call: TRBD1
clone_size: many
j_call: TRBJ1-5
v_call: TRBV20-1
cdr3_aa: CSARGTGGMGQPQHF
cdr3_nt: TGCAGTGCTAGAGGGACAGGGGGCATGGGACAGCCCCAGCATTTT

d_call: -
clone_size: few
j_call: TRBJ2-7
v_call: TRBV6-5
cdr3_aa: CATGTPSSYEQYF
cdr3_nt: TGTGCTACCGGGACACCTAGCTCCTACGAGCAGTACTTC

d_call: -
clone_size: many
j_call: TRBJ1-3
v_call: TRBV12-3/TRBV12-4
cdr3_aa: CARDRSSGNTIYF
cdr3_nt: TGTGCCAGAGACAGGAGCTCTGGAAACACCATATATTTT

d_call: -
clone_size: -
j_call: TRBJ2-7
v_call: TRBV29-1
cdr3_aa: CAWSSVRSYEQYF
cdr3_nt: TGTGCCTGGAGTTCAGTTCGGTCCTACGAGCAGTACTTC

d_call: -
clone_size: -
j_call: TRBJ1-1
v_call: TRBV25-1
cdr3_aa: CASSPQERGGTEAFF
cdr3_nt: TGTGCCAGCTCACCACAGGAGAGAGGCGGCACTGAAGCTTTCTTT

d_call: TRBD1
clone_size: many
j_call: TRBJ1-1
v_call: TRBV6-5
cdr3_aa: CASGVDRGRTEAFF
cdr3_nt: TGTGCCAGCGGGGTCGACAGGGGGAGGACTGAAGCTTTCTTT

d_call: -
clone_size: few
j_call: TRBJ1-5
v_call: TRBV19
cdr3_aa: CASSIEQGSNQPQHF
cdr3_nt: TGTGCCAGTAGTATAGAACAGGGAAGCAATCAGCCCCAGCATTTT

d_call: -
clone_size: few
j_call: TRBJ1-2
v_call: TRBV5-4
cdr3_aa: CASSLPLGGIDYGYTF
cdr3_nt: TGTGCCAGCAGCTTGCCGTTGGGGGGGATCGACTATGGCTACACCTTC

d_call: -
clone_size: -
j_call: TRBJ1-1
v_call: TRBV9
cdr3_aa: CASSVTKWGEVGIAEAFF
cdr3_nt: TGTGCCAGCAGCGTCACAAAATGGGGGGAAGTTGGAATCGCTGAAGCTTTCTTT

d_call: TRBD1
clone_size: -
j_call: TRBJ2-7
v_call: TRBV10-3
cdr3_aa: CAISSSRDRVNEQYF
cdr3_nt: TGTGCCATCAGTTCGTCCCGGGACAGGGTCAACGAGCAGTACTTC

d_call: -
clone_size: -
j_call: TRBJ1-1
v_call: TRBV7-9
cdr3_aa: CASSSEAGSDTEAFF
cdr3_nt: TGTGCCAGCAGCTCCGAGGCAGGGTCGGACACTGAAGCTTTCTTT

d_call: -
clone_size: -
j_call: TRBJ1-2
v_call: TRBV10-2
cdr3_aa: CASSPRQGPSYYGYTF
cdr3_nt: TGTGCCAGCAGCCCCCGCCAGGGCCCCTCCTACTATGGCTACACCTTC

d_call: TRBD1
clone_size: -
j_call: TRBJ1-1
v_call: TRBV5-1
cdr3_aa: CASSQTGGATEAFF
cdr3_nt: TGCGCCAGCAGCCAAACAGGGGGGGCCACTGAAGCTTTCTTT

d_call: TRBD1
clone_size: -
j_call: TRBJ2-5
v_call: TRBV5-8
cdr3_aa: CASLPSGQGKTQYF
cdr3_nt: TGTGCCAGCCTACCCTCGGGACAGGGAAAGACCCAGTACTTC

d_call: -
clone_size: -
j_call: TRBJ2-7
v_call: TRBV6-2/TRBV6-3
cdr3_aa: CASSYDGGGFDEQYF
cdr3_nt: TGTGCCAGCAGTTACGACGGAGGGGGTTTCGACGAGCAGTACTTC

d_call: TRBD2
clone_size: few
j_call: TRBJ2-7
v_call: TRBV7-2
cdr3_aa: CASSGGLAGEAYEQYF
cdr3_nt: TGTGCCAGCAGCGGGGGACTAGCGGGAGAGGCCTACGAGCAGTACTTC

d_call: TRBD1
clone_size: -
j_call: TRBJ2-3
v_call: TRBV2
cdr3_aa: CASRRDRHTDTQYF
cdr3_nt: TGTGCCAGCCGACGGGACAGACACACAGATACGCAGTATTTT